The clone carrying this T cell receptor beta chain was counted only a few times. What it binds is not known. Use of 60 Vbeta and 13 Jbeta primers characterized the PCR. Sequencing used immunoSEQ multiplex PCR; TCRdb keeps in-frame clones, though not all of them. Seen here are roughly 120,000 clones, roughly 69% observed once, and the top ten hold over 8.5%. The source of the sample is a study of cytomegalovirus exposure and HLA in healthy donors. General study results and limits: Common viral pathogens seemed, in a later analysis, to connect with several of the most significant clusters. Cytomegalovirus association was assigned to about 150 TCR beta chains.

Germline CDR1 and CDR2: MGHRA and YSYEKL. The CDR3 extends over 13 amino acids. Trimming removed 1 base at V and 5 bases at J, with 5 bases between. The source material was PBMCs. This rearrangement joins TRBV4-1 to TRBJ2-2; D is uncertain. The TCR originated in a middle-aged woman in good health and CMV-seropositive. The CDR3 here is CASSQGRTGELFF. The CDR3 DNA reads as TGCGCCAGCAGCCAAGGTAGAACCGGGGAGCTGTTTTTT.